Detailed here is one T cell receptor beta chain. The entry originates in a study of blood T cell repertoires in COVID-19. About the study: Spain, Italy and the United States supplied samples that represented acute and convalescent COVID-19. Nucleic acid was either cDNA or gDNA, and it came from T cells, B-cell-depleted T cells, or PBMCs.

Per the authors' pipeline: For nucleated cells, counts were estimated from reference gene primer amplification. Profiled with immunoSEQ multiplex PCR; TCRdb holds only in-frame clones, not every one. D and trimming were read from the DNA, whereas the V and J calls and clone size are those reported in that table. The sample has over 90,000 clones; 84% are singletons. The CDR3 sequence is 14 residues long. Between the trimmed V and J ends, which lost 0 bases and 4 bases, there was a span of 10 bases. Germline CDR1 and CDR2: SGHTS and YDEGEE. Sequenced sample: peripheral blood. This chain joins TRBV5-8 and TRBJ2-5; the D is unclear. This clonotype originated in a human donor in a cohort sampled during active or convalescent COVID-19. The CDR3 sequence is CASSLGARLETQYF. Written as DNA, the CDR3 is TGTGCCAGCAGCTTGGGTGCGCGGTTAGAGACCCAGTACTTC.